This entry describes one TCR beta chain. This specimen belongs to a study of CD8 T cells in Susac syndrome. It was healthy donors who served as the controls, matched for age and sex. CD8+ and CD4+ T cells were negatively isolated; TEMRA cells were FACS-enriched. Random hexamers were used to reverse transcribe roughly 0.45 to 1 ug of RNA. Multiplex immunoSEQ PCR targeted 54 Vbeta and 13 Jbeta TCR beta segments. TCRdb re-analysed the immunoSEQ multiplex PCR reads in MiXCR, keeping a single row per CDR3 protein. The sample has 100,000 to 150,000 distinct CDR3 sequences, over 85% seen once. V shed 4 bases, J shed 6 bases, and the junction held 8 bases outside the gene matches. The germline V gene encodes CDR1 SGDLS and CDR2 YYNGEE. This CDR3 region has 15 residues.

The V and J genes are TRBV9 and TRBJ1-2, with TRBD1 identical over 11 bases. The receptor was derived from a human donor in good health. Sequencing was carried out using CD4+ T cells from PBMCs. The CDR3 nucleotides are TGTGCCAGCAGCCCTTGGACAGGGGGCGTGAATGGCTACACCTTC. Translation: CASSPWTGGVNGYTF.